This T cell receptor beta chain emerged from a study of T cell repertoires in cytomegalovirus infection. TCRdb re-called the reads with MiXCR, one entry per CDR3 protein. The table lists approximately 910,000 distinct CDR3 sequences, roughly a third of them singletons. CDR3 size: 13 residues. The germline CDR1 and CDR2 sequences are MNHNS and SASEGT. Comment on this clonotype: Its antigen remains unknown. At one end, the junction sequence differs from germline, possibly due to a read error.

The rearrangement uses TRBV6-1 and TRBJ2-7, with a possible D match to TRBD1 (6 bases). The sequences come from cultured CD8+ T cells from PBMCs, collected from culture after CMV antigen stimulation. The TCR originated in a human donor in good health (CMV status not recorded). Some clones in this sample may be carry-over from other donors' samples. DNA of the CDR3: TGTGTCAGCAGTGGGGGCATGCCCTACGAGCAGTACTTC. Protein: CVSSGGMPYEQYF.